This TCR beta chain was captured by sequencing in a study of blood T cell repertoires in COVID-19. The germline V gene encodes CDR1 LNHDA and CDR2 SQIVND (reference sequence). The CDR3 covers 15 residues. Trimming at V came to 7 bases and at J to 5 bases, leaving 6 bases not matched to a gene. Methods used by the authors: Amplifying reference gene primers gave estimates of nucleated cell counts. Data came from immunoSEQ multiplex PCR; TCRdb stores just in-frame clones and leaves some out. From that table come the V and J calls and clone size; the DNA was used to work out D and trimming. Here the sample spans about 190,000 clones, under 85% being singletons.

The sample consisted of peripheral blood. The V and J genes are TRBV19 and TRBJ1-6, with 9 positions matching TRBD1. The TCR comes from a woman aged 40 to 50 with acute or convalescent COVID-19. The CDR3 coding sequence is TGTGCCAGTACCGCTCGGGACAGGGATAATTCACCCCTCCACTTT. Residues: CASTARDRDNSPLHF.